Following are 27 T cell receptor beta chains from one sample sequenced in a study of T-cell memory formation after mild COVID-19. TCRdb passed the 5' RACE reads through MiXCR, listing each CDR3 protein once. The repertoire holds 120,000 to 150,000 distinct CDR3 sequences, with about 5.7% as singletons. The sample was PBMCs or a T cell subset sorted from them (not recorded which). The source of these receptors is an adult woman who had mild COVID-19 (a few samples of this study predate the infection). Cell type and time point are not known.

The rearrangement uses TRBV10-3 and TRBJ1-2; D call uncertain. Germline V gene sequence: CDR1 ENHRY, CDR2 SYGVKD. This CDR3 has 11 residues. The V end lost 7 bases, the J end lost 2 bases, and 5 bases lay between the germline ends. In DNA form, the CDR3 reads TGTGCCATCAACGCCAACTATGGCTACACCTTC. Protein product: CAINANYGYTF.

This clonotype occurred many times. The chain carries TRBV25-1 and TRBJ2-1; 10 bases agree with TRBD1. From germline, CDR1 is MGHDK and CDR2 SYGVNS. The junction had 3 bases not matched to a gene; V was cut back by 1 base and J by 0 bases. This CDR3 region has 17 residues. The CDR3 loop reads CASSELTGGFSYNEQFF. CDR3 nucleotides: TGTGCCAGCAGTGAATTGACAGGGGGCTTCTCCTACAATGAGCAGTTCTTC.

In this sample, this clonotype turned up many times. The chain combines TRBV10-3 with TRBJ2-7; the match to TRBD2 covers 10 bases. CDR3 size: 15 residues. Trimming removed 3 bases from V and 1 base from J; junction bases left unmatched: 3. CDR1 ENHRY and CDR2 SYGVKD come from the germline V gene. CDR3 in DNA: TGTGCCATCAGTGATCCGGGACTAGCGTCCTACGAGCAGTACTTC. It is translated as CAISDPGLASYEQYF.

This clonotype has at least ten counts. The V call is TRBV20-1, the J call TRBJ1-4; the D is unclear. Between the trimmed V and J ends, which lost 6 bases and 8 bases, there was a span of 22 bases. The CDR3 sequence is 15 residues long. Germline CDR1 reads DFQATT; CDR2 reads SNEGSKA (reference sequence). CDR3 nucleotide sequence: TGCAGTGCCCTAGGTCTGGCAGATCGCGGAGAAAAACTGTTTTTT. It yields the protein CSALGLADRGEKLFF.

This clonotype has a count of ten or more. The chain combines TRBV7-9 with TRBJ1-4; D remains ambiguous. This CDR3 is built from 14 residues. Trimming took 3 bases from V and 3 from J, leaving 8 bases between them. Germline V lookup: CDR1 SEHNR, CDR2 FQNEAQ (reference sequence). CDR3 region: CASSFRGSNEKLFF. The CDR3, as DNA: TGTGCCAGCAGCTTTCGAGGATCTAATGAAAAACTGTTTTTT.

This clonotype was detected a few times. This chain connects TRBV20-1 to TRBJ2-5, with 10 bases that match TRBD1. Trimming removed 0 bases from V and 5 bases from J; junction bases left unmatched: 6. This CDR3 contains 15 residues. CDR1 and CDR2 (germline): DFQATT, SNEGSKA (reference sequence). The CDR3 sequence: CSAREWDRGWETQYF. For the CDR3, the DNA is TGCAGTGCTAGAGAATGGGACAGGGGATGGGAGACCCAGTACTTC.

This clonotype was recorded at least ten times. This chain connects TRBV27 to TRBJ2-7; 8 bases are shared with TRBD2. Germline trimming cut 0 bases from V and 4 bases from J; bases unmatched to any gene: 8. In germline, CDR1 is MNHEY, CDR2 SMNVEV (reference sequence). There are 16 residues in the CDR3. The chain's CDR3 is CASSLSTRGRYYEQYF. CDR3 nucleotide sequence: TGTGCCAGCAGTTTATCGACGCGCGGGAGGTATTACGAGCAGTACTTC.

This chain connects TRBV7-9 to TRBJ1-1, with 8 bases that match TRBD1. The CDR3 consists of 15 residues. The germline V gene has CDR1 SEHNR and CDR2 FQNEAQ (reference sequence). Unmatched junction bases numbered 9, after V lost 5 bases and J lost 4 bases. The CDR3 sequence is CASSATGAKGTEAFF. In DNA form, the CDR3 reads TGTGCCAGCAGCGCGACAGGGGCCAAGGGCACTGAAGCTTTCTTT. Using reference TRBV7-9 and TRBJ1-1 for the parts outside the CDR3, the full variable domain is DTGVSQNPRHKITKRGQNVTFRCDPISEHNRLYWYRQTLGQGPEFLTYFQNEAQLEKSRLLSDRFSAERPKGSFSTLEIQRTEQGDSAMYLCASSATGAKGTEAFFGQGTRLTVV.

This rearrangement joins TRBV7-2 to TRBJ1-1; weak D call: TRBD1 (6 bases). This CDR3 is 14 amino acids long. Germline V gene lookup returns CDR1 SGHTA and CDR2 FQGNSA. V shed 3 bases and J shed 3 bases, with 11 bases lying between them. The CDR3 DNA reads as TGTGCCAGCAGCTTGACAGGAGGGGACACTGAAGCTTTCTTT. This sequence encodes CASSLTGGDTEAFF.

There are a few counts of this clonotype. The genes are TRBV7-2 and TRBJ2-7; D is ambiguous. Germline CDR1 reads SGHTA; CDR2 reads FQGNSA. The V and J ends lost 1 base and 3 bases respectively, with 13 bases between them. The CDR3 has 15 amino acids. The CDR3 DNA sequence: TGTGCCAGCAGCTTAGGGGGTTACACCTACTACGAGCAGTACTTC. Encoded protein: CASSLGGYTYYEQYF.

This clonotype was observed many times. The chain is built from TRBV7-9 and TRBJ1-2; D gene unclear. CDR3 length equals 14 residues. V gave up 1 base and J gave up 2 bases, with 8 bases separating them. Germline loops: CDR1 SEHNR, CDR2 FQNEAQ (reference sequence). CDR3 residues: CASSLGTSNYGYTF. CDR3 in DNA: TGTGCCAGCAGCTTAGGGACCTCCAACTATGGCTACACCTTC.

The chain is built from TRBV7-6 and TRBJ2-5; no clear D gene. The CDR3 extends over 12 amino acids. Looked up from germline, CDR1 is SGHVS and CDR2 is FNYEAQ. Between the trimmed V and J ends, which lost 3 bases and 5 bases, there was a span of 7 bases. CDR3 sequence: CASSFSWETQYF. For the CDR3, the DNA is TGTGCCAGCAGCTTTTCGTGGGAGACCCAGTACTTC.

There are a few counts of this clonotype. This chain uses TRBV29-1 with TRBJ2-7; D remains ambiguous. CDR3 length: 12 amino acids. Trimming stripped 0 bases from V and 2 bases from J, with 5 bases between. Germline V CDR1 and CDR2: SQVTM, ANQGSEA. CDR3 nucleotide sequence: TGCAGCGTTGAAGAGAAGACCTACGAGCAGTACTTC. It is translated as CSVEEKTYEQYF.

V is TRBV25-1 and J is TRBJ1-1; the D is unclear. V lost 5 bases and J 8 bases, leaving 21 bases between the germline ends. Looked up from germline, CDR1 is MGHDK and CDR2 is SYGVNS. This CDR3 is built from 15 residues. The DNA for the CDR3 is TGTGCCAGCAGTTCCCCCGGTGGAGCTGGACGCGAAGCTTTCTTT. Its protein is CASSSPGGAGREAFF.

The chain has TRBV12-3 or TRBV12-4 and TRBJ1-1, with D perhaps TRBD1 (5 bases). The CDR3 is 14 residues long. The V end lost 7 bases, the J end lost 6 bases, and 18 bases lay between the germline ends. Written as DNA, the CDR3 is TGTGCCAGCACCCTCAGCGGGGGTTATTCTGAAGCTTTCTTT. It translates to CASTLSGGYSEAFF.

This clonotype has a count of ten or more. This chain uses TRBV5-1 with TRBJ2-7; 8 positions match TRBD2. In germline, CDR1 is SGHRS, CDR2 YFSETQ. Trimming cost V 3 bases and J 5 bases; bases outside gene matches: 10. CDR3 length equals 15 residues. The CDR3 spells CASSSSGLALDEQYF. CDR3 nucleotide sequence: TGCGCCAGCAGCTCCTCTGGACTAGCTCTTGACGAGCAGTACTTC.

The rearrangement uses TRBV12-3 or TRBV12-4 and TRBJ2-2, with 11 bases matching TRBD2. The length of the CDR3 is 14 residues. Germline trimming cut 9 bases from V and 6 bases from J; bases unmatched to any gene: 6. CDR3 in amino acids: CASTSGSMSGELFF. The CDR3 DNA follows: TGTGCCAGTACTAGCGGGAGTATGTCCGGGGAGCTGTTTTTT.

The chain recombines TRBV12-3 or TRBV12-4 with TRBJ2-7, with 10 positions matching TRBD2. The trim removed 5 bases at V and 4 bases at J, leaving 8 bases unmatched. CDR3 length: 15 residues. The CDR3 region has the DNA TGTGCCAGCAGTCCGCCGGGACTAGCGAATTACGAGCAGTACTTC. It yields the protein CASSPPGLANYEQYF.

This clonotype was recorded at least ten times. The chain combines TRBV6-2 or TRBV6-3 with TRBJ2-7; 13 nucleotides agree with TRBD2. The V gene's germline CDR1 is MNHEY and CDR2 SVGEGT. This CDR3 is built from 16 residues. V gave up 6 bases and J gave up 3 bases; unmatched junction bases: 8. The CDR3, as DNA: TGTGCCAGCAGAACGGGACTAGCGGGAACTTTCTACGAGCAGTACTTC. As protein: CASRTGLAGTFYEQYF.

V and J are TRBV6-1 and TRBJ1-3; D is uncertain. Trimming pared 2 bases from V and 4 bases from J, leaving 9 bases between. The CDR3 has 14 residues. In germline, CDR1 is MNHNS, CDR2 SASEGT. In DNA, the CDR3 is TGTGCCAGCAGTGAATCAACAGTCGGAAACACCATATATTTT. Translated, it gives CASSESTVGNTIYF.

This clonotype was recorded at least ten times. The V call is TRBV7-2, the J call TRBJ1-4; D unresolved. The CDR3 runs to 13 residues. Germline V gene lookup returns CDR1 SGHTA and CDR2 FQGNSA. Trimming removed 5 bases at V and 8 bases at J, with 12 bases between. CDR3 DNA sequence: TGTGCCAGCAGCCCCCGAACCTCAGAAAAACTGTTTTTT. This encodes CASSPRTSEKLFF.

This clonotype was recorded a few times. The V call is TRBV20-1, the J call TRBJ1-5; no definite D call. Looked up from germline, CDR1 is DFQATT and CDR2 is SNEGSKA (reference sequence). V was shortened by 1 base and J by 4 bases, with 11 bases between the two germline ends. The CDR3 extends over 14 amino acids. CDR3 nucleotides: TGCAGTGCTAGAGTTAGAGCCGGGAATCAGCCCCAGCATTTT. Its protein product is CSARVRAGNQPQHF.

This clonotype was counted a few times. CDR3 sequence (DNA): TGTGCCAGCTCATACAGTAGCGTGGTATTTGACAATGAGCAGTTCTTC. It encodes CASSYSSVVFDNEQFF. The gene calls are TRBV18 and TRBJ2-1; D perhaps matches TRBD2 (5 bases). Trimming stripped 5 bases from V and 5 bases from J, with 19 bases between. Germline V gene data show CDR1 as KGHSH and CDR2 as LQKENI. This CDR3 region has 16 residues. The full variable domain, its missing parts supplied by reference TRBV18 and TRBJ2-1, is NAGVMQNPRHLVRRRGQEARLRCSPMKGHSHVYWYRQLPEEGLKFMVYLQKENIIDESGMPKERFSAEFPKEGPSILRIQQVVRGDSAAYFCASSYSSVVFDNEQFFGPGTRLTVL.

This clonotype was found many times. The DNA for the CDR3 is TGCGCCAGCAGCCCGGGAACAGGGGGATCAAGCTATGGCTACACCTTC. Amino acids: CASSPGTGGSSYGYTF. The chain has TRBV5-1 and TRBJ1-2; 8 bases align to TRBD1. After removal of 4 bases from V and 4 bases from J, the junction contained 12 bases not matched to a gene. CDR3 length: 16 amino acids. Germline V lookup: CDR1 SGHRS, CDR2 YFSETQ.

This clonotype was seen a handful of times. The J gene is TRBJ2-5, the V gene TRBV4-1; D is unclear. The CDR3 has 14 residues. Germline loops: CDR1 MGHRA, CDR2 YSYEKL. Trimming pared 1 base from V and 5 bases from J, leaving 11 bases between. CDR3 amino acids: CASSQVTTTETQYF. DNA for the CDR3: TGCGCCAGCAGCCAAGTTACCACCACGGAGACCCAGTACTTC.

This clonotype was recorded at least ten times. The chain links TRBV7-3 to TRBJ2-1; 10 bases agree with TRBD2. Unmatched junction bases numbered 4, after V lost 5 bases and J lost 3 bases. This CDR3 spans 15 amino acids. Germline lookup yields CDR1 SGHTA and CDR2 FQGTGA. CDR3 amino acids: CASSRSSGGYNEQFF. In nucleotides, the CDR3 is TGTGCCAGCAGCCGGTCTAGCGGGGGCTACAATGAGCAGTTCTTC.

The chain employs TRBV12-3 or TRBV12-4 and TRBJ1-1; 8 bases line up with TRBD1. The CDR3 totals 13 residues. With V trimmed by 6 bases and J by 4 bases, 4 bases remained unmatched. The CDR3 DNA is TGTGCCAGCAGCACACAGGGGGTCACTGAAGCTTTCTTT. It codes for CASSTQGVTEAFF.